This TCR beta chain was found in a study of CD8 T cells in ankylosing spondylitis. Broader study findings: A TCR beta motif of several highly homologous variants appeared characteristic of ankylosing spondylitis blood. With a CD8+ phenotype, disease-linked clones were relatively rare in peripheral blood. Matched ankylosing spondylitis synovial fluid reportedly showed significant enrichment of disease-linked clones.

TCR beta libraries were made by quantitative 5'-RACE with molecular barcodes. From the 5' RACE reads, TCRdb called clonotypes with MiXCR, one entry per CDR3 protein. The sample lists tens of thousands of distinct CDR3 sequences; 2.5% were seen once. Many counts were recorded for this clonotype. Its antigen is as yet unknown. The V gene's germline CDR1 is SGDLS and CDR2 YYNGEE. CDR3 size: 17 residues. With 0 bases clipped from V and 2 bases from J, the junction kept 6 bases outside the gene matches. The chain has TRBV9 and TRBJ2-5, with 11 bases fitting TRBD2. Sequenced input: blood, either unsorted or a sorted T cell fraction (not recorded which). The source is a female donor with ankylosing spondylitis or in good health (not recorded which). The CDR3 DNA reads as TGTGCCAGCAGCGTAGCTGAGGCTAGCGGGGGGCAAGAGACCCAGTACTTC. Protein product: CASSVAEASGGQETQYF.